One T cell receptor (beta chain) is described in this entry. The antigen it recognizes is unknown. Qualities for individual bases were not recorded, and no much larger clone is one base off. The cohort consisted of 666 healthy bone marrow donors. At the time of sampling, all cohort members were nominally healthy, though unrecorded immune exposures were likely present. The donor tested CMV seronegative and was one of the 352 seronegative cohort members. Every donor gave a peripheral blood sample, and the peripheral blood mononuclear cells from that sample were used for TCR beta sequencing. The Qiagen DNeasy Blood Extraction Kit was used to extract genomic DNA from the blood cell samples. The entry originates in a study of cytomegalovirus exposure and HLA in healthy donors (dated by TCRdb to about 2017). Context from the whole study: An earlier analysis of under 600 of the donors reported about 250 Gb of sequence data and roughly 110 million unique TCR beta sequences from about 180 million T cells. HLA typing covered class I and class II loci at four-digit resolution. A later analysis re-examined previously published TCR beta repertoires from around 670 donors and added high-resolution HLA genotyping to investigate patterns of TCR occurrence. All discovery cohort repertoires had been generated on a single sequencing platform. Using immunosequencing, the study profiled T cell repertoires from 666 subjects and related those repertoires to cytomegalovirus serostatus. Donor age, sex, ethnicity and CMV serostatus were compiled together with the repertoire data. On average, roughly 200,000 unique TCR beta nucleotide sequences were sequenced per donor among 300 to 500 genotyped donors of the cohort, with approximately 18% of those sequences being non-productive. An early release that covered more than 550 HLA-typed donors contained approximately 300 gigabases of sequencing data and tens of millions of unique TCR sequences. The study combined high-throughput TCR immunosequencing, statistical association of individual TCRs with disease status, and machine learning to predict cytomegalovirus infection status. An earlier analysis of nearly 600 of the donors applied high-throughput TCR beta sequencing to assess whether each TCR beta V gene segment acted as functional or pseudogenic. The study was designed to test whether signatures of past pathogen exposure could be identified by cataloging public T cell receptors. Because of strong linkage in the cohort, 5 or 6 DR-DQ haplotypes were treated as single units for association and clustering. A later genetic analysis used genome-wide SNP genotypes for about 65% of the roughly 670 donors, treating that subset as a discovery cohort. Typing coverage varied by locus: roughly 620-640 donors for A, B, C, DRB1 and DQB1; some 520 for DQA1; more than 600 for DPA1; roughly 450 for DPB1. In addition to the first cohort of roughly 670 subjects, a separate validation cohort of 120 different subjects was used. Rather than using new phenotypic data, the later analysis identified candidate immune exposures from TCR beta sequences and from how often those sequences occurred across donors. Of the approximately 400 genotyped donors, roughly 80% fell in the genetic ancestry cluster associated with self-reported Caucasian donors.

General conclusions and limits of the study: When HLA alleles, especially DR and DQ, strongly co-occurred, attributing TCR associations to individual alleles was difficult. The only immune exposure information available for the cohort was CMV serostatus. Linkage disequilibrium might explain the correlated functional status among segregating V segments, but an unknown experimental factor could not be excluded. The sequencing pipeline was judged likely to have produced a cluster of highly shared sequence variants as a technical artifact. At a false discovery rate of 0.05, a later analysis linked about 17,000 TCR beta sequences to specific HLA alleles. In vitro tests confirmed that a few of the cytomegalovirus-associated TCR beta chains recognize cytomegalovirus antigens. In a later genetic analysis, fewer N-insertions in productive TCRs were reported among donors in an Asian-associated ancestry cluster than the approximately 630-donor mean. In a later analysis, HLA-associated TCR beta chains showed more clonal expansion and lower generation probabilities than non-associated chains that were equally common. In this cohort, only TCR beta chains were sequenced, and detectable features were limited by the absence of alpha or paired-chain data. HLA typing was unavailable for some donors at each locus, so association tests used only the typed subset. A further reported finding was that TCR beta sequences accurately predicted the HLA-A and HLA-B alleles for most subjects in the first cohort. Across donors, most TCR sequences were observed very rarely, whereas some public TCRs were present in many individuals. Most CMV-associated TCR beta chains appeared to be HLA-restricted in a later analysis, and the HLA associations seemed to be driven largely by CMV exposure. About 17 rarely observed V segments, including chromosome 9 orphons, were excluded from the earlier analysis of several hundred of the donors because counts were too low. In an earlier analysis of approximately 590 of the donors, most TCR beta V segments were observed in productive rearrangements about 87% or about 30% of the time, broadly matching IMGT annotations. It was suggested by the authors that the approach could potentially be generalized to other disease states and immunological phenotypes. The classifier was reported to diagnose cytomegalovirus status with high specificity and sensitivity in both the original cohort and the validation cohort. A later analysis found that TCR association rates varied across HLA loci, with DRB1 alleles showing the most associated TCRs and HLA-C alleles the fewest. Roughly uniform sequencing depth across donors was assumed in presence/absence analyses, although this assumption may not hold. Some IMGT-functional V segments, including TRBV6-2 and TRBV6-3, could not be told apart with the 87-base-pair reads, so those segments were excluded. An association between a missense DCLRE1C variant and V-gene and J-gene trimming of TCR beta chains was found in a later genetic analysis and replicated in an independent cohort. According to a later analysis, parvovirus B19, influenza, CMV and Epstein-Barr virus appeared linked to several top co-occurrence clusters. In the study, around 160 TCR beta chains were listed as associated with cytomegalovirus.

Library method: the immunoSEQ multiplex PCR assay. The multiplex PCR relied on a mix of 60 forward primers for TCR Vbeta segments and 13 reverse primers for TCR Jbeta segments. The CDR3 region of rearranged TCR beta genes was amplified from genomic DNA by a multiplex PCR assay. Amplified TCR beta libraries were sequenced as 87-base-pair reads on the Illumina HiSeq System. As for the authors' bioinformatics: Across the roughly 670 repertoires, a later analysis counted tens of millions of unique TCR beta chains, about 10 million of which were shared by at least two donors. Raw reads were error-corrected and collapsed into unique sequences by a nearest-neighbor algorithm in which closely related sequences were merged to remove PCR and sequencing errors. To assign V, D and J gene segments, CDR3 sequences were aligned to IMGT reference sequences. For a sequence to be retained, a match of at least six nucleotides to both a V gene segment and a J gene segment was required. Rearrangements were called productive when the CDR3 lacked stop codons and stayed in frame with V and J; all others were non-productive. CDR3 was defined by IMGT convention, running from the second conserved V-encoded cysteine to the conserved J-encoded phenylalanine. The earlier analysis of 500 to 600 of the donors excluded sequences that lacked an unambiguous match to a single V gene segment. An earlier analysis of a few hundred of the donors called V segments functional above 56.7% productive rearrangements and segregating when the between-donor standard deviation exceeded 5%. A statistical classification framework was built for diagnosing cytomegalovirus status from the catalog of TCR beta chain sequences. In a later analysis, TCR nucleotide sequences were compared against IMGT/GENE-DB human TR gene sequences so that V and J genes could be assigned. The TCRdist pipeline was used in a later analysis to assign CDR3 sequences and most-parsimonious VDJ recombination scenarios. In a later analysis, every TCR beta chain was defined by the combination of its CDR3 amino acid sequence and its V-gene family, and reads without a unique V-gene family were dropped. As a way to deal with suspected cross-contamination and a sequencing artifact, a later analysis dropped approximately 570 nucleotide sequences that were highly shared and had low generation probability. In a later analysis, a clonal expansion index was calculated for each public chain from normalized within-repertoire ranks of inferred template counts. A later analysis computed generation probabilities with a VDJ recombination model fitted to out-of-frame rearrangements, and checked the results against IGoR. Hypergeometric tests were used in a later analysis to score TCR-TCR, TCR-HLA and TCR-CMV co-occurrence, with a repertoire-size bias correction applied to the TCR pairs. False discovery rates were estimated in a later analysis by permuting HLA or CMV assignments 20 times. In a later analysis, co-occurring TCRs were grouped using DBSCAN, with TCRdist sequence similarity added in when clustering inside HLA-allele-positive subsets. Co-occurrence clustering excluded repertoires with fewer than 30,000 or more than 120,000 public chains, plus five with anomalous nucleotide sharing. TCRdb provides this immuneACCESS table in a form limited to in-frame rearrangements. Some clones are lacking; in checked studies, under half of them reflect an unresolved V gene, and why the rest are absent is not known. The V and J calls and the clone size are those of that table, but D and trimming were determined from the DNA. The table for this sample lists 130,000 to 150,000 clones; about four fifths of them were counted only once. Of the sample, just over 4.5% falls within the top ten clones.

The CDR3 runs 15 amino acids, cysteine and phenylalanine included. Here the CDR3 DNA is all that survives: 45 bases in frame from base 1. V ends up 2 bases short and J 2 bases short, with an unmatched junction base count of 3. CDR1 and CDR2, looked up from the germline V gene, are SGHRS and YFSETQ. The sequence derives from a man aged 35-49 years in good health and CMV-seronegative. The V gene is TRBV5-1 and the J gene is TRBJ2-7; 11 of the junction bases match TRBD2. The material sequenced was PBMCs. The nucleotides read TGCGCCAGCAGCTTAGGGACTAGCGGAACCTACGAGCAGTACTTC. The encoded protein is CASSLGTSGTYEQYF.